These T cell receptor beta chains were read from a single sample in a study of blood T cell repertoires in COVID-19. TCRdb's table, derived via immunoSEQ multiplex PCR, lists solely in-frame clones and lacks some. The data show 200,000 to 300,000 clones, with approximately 86% seen just once and around 10% held by the top ten. The material sequenced was peripheral blood. The receptor source for this set is a man aged 35 to 55 who had recovered from COVID-19. Both conserved end residues are part of each CDR3. The D gene is left open where the match is weak. Where a row states a size, it is once, few, many or the class of an expanded clone; other rows omit it.

17 . TRBJ1-3 TRBV7-9 . CASRQAQGRDSGNTIYF TGTGCCAGCAGACAAGCCCAGGGCCGAGACTCTGGAAACACCATATATTTT
15 TRBD2 TRBJ2-7 TRBV19 . CASSIGGGTTEEQYF TGTGCCAGTAGTATAGGCGGAGGGACTACGGAGGAGCAGTACTTC
14 . TRBJ2-5 TRBV12-5 once CASGLWQGGETQYF TGTGCTAGTGGTTTGTGGCAGGGTGGGGAGACCCAGTACTTC
13 . TRBJ2-7 TRBV24-1 . CATSEQGYHEQYF TGTGCCACCAGTGAACAGGGTTACCACGAGCAGTACTTC
14 TRBD1 TRBJ2-7 TRBV12-5 few CASVRTGTLDEQYF TGTGCTAGTGTTAGGACAGGGACATTGGACGAGCAGTACTTC
17 TRBD2 TRBJ2-5 TRBV5-4 once CASSLGTSGGYQETQYF TGTGCCAGCAGCTTGGGGACTAGCGGGGGTTACCAAGAGACCCAGTACTTC
16 TRBD1 TRBJ2-2 TRBV19 . CASWTGTGGSTGELFF TGTGCCAGTTGGACCGGGACAGGGGGGTCCACCGGGGAGCTGTTTTTT
14 TRBD1 TRBJ2-3 TRBV7-3 . CASRPGQGIDTQYF TGTGCCAGCAGACCGGGACAGGGGATAGATACGCAGTATTTT
13 . TRBJ2-5 TRBV30 . CAWILTIGGTQYF TGTGCCTGGATCCTAACTATAGGGGGGACCCAGTACTTC
11 . TRBJ1-3 TRBV19 many CASNSGNTIYF TGTGCCAGTAATAGTGGAAACACCATATATTTT
15 . TRBJ2-5 TRBV5-6 . CASSLSLQGSETQYF TGTGCCAGCAGCTTGAGTTTGCAGGGGAGTGAGACCCAGTACTTC
15 . TRBJ1-4 TRBV6-2/TRBV6-3 . CASSYMDSHNEKLFF TGTGCCAGCAGTTACATGGACAGCCATAATGAAAAACTGTTTTTT
15 . TRBJ1-5 TRBV28 . CASSLLGASNQPQHF TGTGCCAGCAGTTTATTGGGGGCGAGCAATCAGCCCCAGCATTTT
13 . TRBJ2-3 TRBV19 . CASRTRGTDTQYF TGTGCCAGTAGGACCCGGGGGACAGATACGCAGTATTTT
11 . TRBJ2-2 TRBV20-1 . CSATDTGELFF TGCAGTGCTACGGACACCGGGGAGCTGTTTTTT